This entry is about one T cell receptor (beta chain). The table came from immunoSEQ multiplex PCR; TCRdb's copy has only in-frame clones and leaves some out. The sample gives about 440,000 clones, 88% of which show up once; roughly 12% is in the top ten. Germline V gene lookup returns CDR1 SEHNR and CDR2 FQNEAQ (reference sequence). CDR3 size: 14 residues. The V gene end was trimmed by 9 bases and the J gene end by 2 bases; junction bases not matched to a gene: 5. The data are from a study of blood T cell repertoires in COVID-19. Study overall: Donors in the United States, Italy and Spain gave samples during acute or convalescent COVID-19.

V is TRBV7-9 and J is TRBJ2-7, with 12 nucleotides matching TRBD2. Sample: peripheral blood. The sequence came from a woman aged 45-60 years with COVID-19, enrolled during active disease. CDR3 region: CASNGLAGPYEQYF. The DNA for the CDR3 is TGTGCCAGTAACGGACTAGCGGGACCCTACGAGCAGTACTTC. Supplemented by reference TRBV7-9 and TRBJ2-7, the full variable domain reads DTGVSQNPRHKITKRGQNVTFRCDPISEHNRLYWYRQTLGQGPEFLTYFQNEAQLEKSRLLSDRFSAERPKGSFSTLEIQRTEQGDSAMYLCASNGLAGPYEQYFGPGTRLTVT.